The rows below give T cell receptor beta chains drawn from one sample of a study of response to subunit inactivated influenza vaccine. TCRdb re-analysed the RT-PCR reads in MiXCR, keeping a single row per CDR3 protein. The sample has hundreds of thousands of distinct CDR3 sequences; about 7.6% are singletons. Material: PBMCs from blood, obtained less than 30 months after vaccination. The receptors were gathered from a man aged 50 to 75 who received an inactivated influenza vaccine. The CDR3 runs from the conserved cysteine through the conserved F or W. The D gene is left open where the match is weak. A row's size may be missing; if present it is once, few, many or a size class.

clone size: few
V gene: TRBV29-1
D gene: TRBD2
J gene: TRBJ2-1
CDR3 DNA: TGCAGCGGACGGACTAGCGGGAGCCCCAATGAGCAGTTCTTC
CDR3 protein: CSGRTSGSPNEQFF

clone size: .
V gene: TRBV30
D gene: .
J gene: TRBJ2-3
CDR3 DNA: TGTGCCTGGACGAACGGGGGCATCGATGGGGATACGCAGTATTTT
CDR3 protein: CAWTNGGIDGDTQYF

clone size: many
V gene: TRBV27
D gene: .
J gene: TRBJ2-7
CDR3 DNA: TGTGCCAGCAGTACCGCGGGGAGTCTACCCTACGAGCAGTACTTC
CDR3 protein: CASSTAGSLPYEQYF

clone size: many
V gene: TRBV7-9
D gene: .
J gene: TRBJ2-3
CDR3 DNA: TGTGCCAGCAGAAAACCGCGGGGGCGCGGCACAGATACGCAGTATTTT
CDR3 protein: CASRKPRGRGTDTQYF

clone size: .
V gene: TRBV20-1
D gene: TRBD1
J gene: TRBJ1-1
CDR3 DNA: TGCAGTGCTACGCAGGGGGGAGCGGACACTGAAGCTTTCTTT
CDR3 protein: CSATQGGADTEAFF

clone size: few
V gene: TRBV2
D gene: TRBD2
J gene: TRBJ2-1
CDR3 DNA: TGTGCCAGCAGTGAACTAGCGGGCCTCTACAATGAGCAGTTCTTC
CDR3 protein: CASSELAGLYNEQFF

clone size: few
V gene: TRBV20-1
D gene: TRBD2
J gene: TRBJ2-5
CDR3 DNA: TGCAGTGCTAGCGGTGGGACTAGCGGGGGGCCACAAGAGACCCAGTACTTC
CDR3 protein: CSASGGTSGGPQETQYF

clone size: many
V gene: TRBV20-1
D gene: TRBD1
J gene: TRBJ2-7
CDR3 DNA: TGCAGTGCTAGAGGGCCGGGACAGGCCTCCTACGAGCAGTACTTC
CDR3 protein: CSARGPGQASYEQYF

clone size: many
V gene: TRBV5-8
D gene: TRBD1
J gene: TRBJ1-2
CDR3 DNA: TGTGCCAGCACCCAGGGGGGATTTAACTATGGCTACACCTTC
CDR3 protein: CASTQGGFNYGYTF

clone size: few
V gene: TRBV12-3/TRBV12-4
D gene: TRBD2
J gene: TRBJ2-3
CDR3 DNA: TGTGCCAGCACCGCGGGCGGGGGGGCCGCGGATACGCAGTATTTT
CDR3 protein: CASTAGGGAADTQYF

clone size: .
V gene: TRBV6-1
D gene: TRBD1
J gene: TRBJ2-1
CDR3 DNA: TGTGCCAGCAGTCTCCAGGGGACAGGGCAGTTCTTC
CDR3 protein: CASSLQGTGQFF

clone size: few
V gene: TRBV7-9
D gene: .
J gene: TRBJ1-2
CDR3 DNA: TGTGCCAGCAGCTTTGGCGGGGATCGTGGCTACACCTTC
CDR3 protein: CASSFGGDRGYTF

clone size: few
V gene: TRBV7-9
D gene: TRBD2
J gene: TRBJ2-3
CDR3 DNA: TGTGCCAGCAGCTTATTTCCTCGGCGGGGGGGCGCAGATACGCAGTATTTT
CDR3 protein: CASSLFPRRGGADTQYF

clone size: many
V gene: TRBV11-2
D gene: TRBD1
J gene: TRBJ2-6
CDR3 DNA: TGTGCCAGCAGCCCAAGGACAGGGGCCTACTCTGGGGCCAACGTCCTGACTTTC
CDR3 protein: CASSPRTGAYSGANVLTF

clone size: many
V gene: TRBV5-1
D gene: .
J gene: TRBJ1-1
CDR3 DNA: TGCGCCAGCAGCTTGGCCGGTCTTTCTGACGCTTTCTTT
CDR3 protein: CASSLAGLSDAFF

clone size: few
V gene: TRBV7-2
D gene: .
J gene: TRBJ2-5
CDR3 DNA: TGTGCCAGCAGCCCCGCCCAAAGAGTACAAGAGACCCAGTACTTC
CDR3 protein: CASSPAQRVQETQYF

clone size: .
V gene: TRBV2
D gene: .
J gene: TRBJ2-6
CDR3 DNA: TGTGCCAGCAAAACCCTCTCTGGGGCCAACGTCCTGACTTTC
CDR3 protein: CASKTLSGANVLTF

clone size: .
V gene: TRBV12-3/TRBV12-4
D gene: TRBD1
J gene: TRBJ1-2
CDR3 DNA: TGTGCCAGCACGACAGGGGGTAATAATGGCTACACCTTC
CDR3 protein: CASTTGGNNGYTF

clone size: few
V gene: TRBV10-3
D gene: .
J gene: TRBJ2-4
CDR3 DNA: TGTGCCATCAGTCGCAATACGGGGGACATTCAGTACTTC
CDR3 protein: CAISRNTGDIQYF

clone size: few
V gene: TRBV20-1
D gene: TRBD2
J gene: TRBJ2-3
CDR3 DNA: TGCAGTGCTGAGCTCCGGACTAGTGGTCCAGATACGCAGTATTTT
CDR3 protein: CSAELRTSGPDTQYF

clone size: many
V gene: TRBV2
D gene: TRBD1
J gene: TRBJ1-2
CDR3 DNA: TGTGCCAGCAGTTCCGGGACAGGGAACTATGGCTACACCTTC
CDR3 protein: CASSSGTGNYGYTF

clone size: .
V gene: TRBV7-6
D gene: .
J gene: TRBJ2-4
CDR3 DNA: TGTGCCAGCAGCTTAGGTCCCCTTCGTCGGGGACCAGCCAAAAACATTCAGTACTTC
CDR3 protein: CASSLGPLRRGPAKNIQYF